The rows below give T cell receptor beta chains drawn from one sample of a study of T cell responses to AZD1222 COVID-19 vaccine. Sequenced by immunoSEQ multiplex PCR; TCRdb stores in-frame clones only, minus some. Of more than 90,000 clones in the sample, approximately 90% are singletons; the top ten hold around 1.3%. The sequences come from peripheral blood, collected on day 0 of AZD1222 vaccination. The receptors here all came from an adult in good health. Each CDR3 is given with its conserved first and last residue. D genes are given only for firm matches. The size entry is marked missing in some rows and otherwise reads once, few, many or a size class.

CDR3aa: CATSLGSRLNTEAFF; CDR3nt: TGTGCCACCAGCTTAGGGTCACGCCTGAACACTGAAGCTTTCTTT; abundance: .; j_gene: TRBJ1-1; d_gene: .; v_gene: TRBV15
CDR3aa: CASSPPGLLYGYTF; CDR3nt: TGTGCCAGCTCACCACCCGGACTTCTCTATGGCTACACCTTC; abundance: few; j_gene: TRBJ1-2; d_gene: .; v_gene: TRBV18
CDR3aa: CASSFTGLITEAFF; CDR3nt: TGTGCCAGCAGTTTTACGGGGTTGATAACTGAAGCTTTCTTT; abundance: .; j_gene: TRBJ1-1; d_gene: .; v_gene: TRBV28
CDR3aa: CASSLEPEGDYGYTF; CDR3nt: TGTGCCAGCAGCTTAGAGCCGGAAGGTGACTATGGCTACACCTTC; abundance: once; j_gene: TRBJ1-2; d_gene: .; v_gene: TRBV7-9
CDR3aa: CASSDPGTGGAGEKLFF; CDR3nt: TGCGCCAGCAGCGACCCCGGGACAGGGGGCGCGGGAGAAAAACTGTTTTTT; abundance: .; j_gene: TRBJ1-4; d_gene: TRBD1; v_gene: TRBV5-1
CDR3aa: CASSLRAADTQYF; CDR3nt: TGTGCCAGCAGTCTCAGGGCTGCAGATACGCAGTATTTT; abundance: .; j_gene: TRBJ2-3; d_gene: .; v_gene: TRBV12-3/TRBV12-4
CDR3aa: CASSDGTSTHSGANVLTF; CDR3nt: TGTGCCAGCAGTGACGGGACTAGTACTCACTCTGGGGCCAACGTCCTGACTTTC; abundance: .; j_gene: TRBJ2-6; d_gene: TRBD2; v_gene: TRBV28
CDR3aa: CASSFSGEYSNQPQHF; CDR3nt: TGTGCCAGCAGTTTTTCGGGGGAGTATAGCAATCAGCCCCAGCATTTT; abundance: .; j_gene: TRBJ1-5; d_gene: .; v_gene: TRBV28
CDR3aa: CAIEGVMNTEAFF; CDR3nt: TGTGCCATCGAGGGGGTGATGAACACTGAAGCTTTCTTT; abundance: .; j_gene: TRBJ1-1; d_gene: .; v_gene: TRBV12-3/TRBV12-4
CDR3aa: CASSLFSPWSSYNSPLHF; CDR3nt: TGTGCCAGCAGCTTATTCTCCCCCTGGAGCTCCTATAATTCACCCCTCCACTTT; abundance: .; j_gene: TRBJ1-6; d_gene: .; v_gene: TRBV11-2
CDR3aa: CASSHPRTGGNGYTF; CDR3nt: TGTGCCAGCAGCCACCCCCGGACAGGGGGGAATGGCTACACCTTC; abundance: .; j_gene: TRBJ1-2; d_gene: TRBD1; v_gene: TRBV28
CDR3aa: CASSLSSNQPQHF; CDR3nt: TGTGCCAGCAGCTTAAGCAGCAATCAGCCCCAGCATTTT; abundance: .; j_gene: TRBJ1-5; d_gene: .; v_gene: TRBV7-2
CDR3aa: CASSLGATGGANYGYTF; CDR3nt: TGTGCCAGCAGCTTAGGGGCGACAGGGGGCGCTAACTATGGCTACACCTTC; abundance: .; j_gene: TRBJ1-2; d_gene: TRBD1; v_gene: TRBV7-9
CDR3aa: CSASGTPSNQPQHF; CDR3nt: TGCAGTGCTAGTGGGACACCTAGCAATCAGCCCCAGCATTTT; abundance: once; j_gene: TRBJ1-5; d_gene: .; v_gene: TRBV20-1
CDR3aa: CASSSILRDRAASPLHF; CDR3nt: TGTGCCAGCAGTTCGATTCTCCGGGACAGGGCGGCTTCACCCCTCCACTTT; abundance: .; j_gene: TRBJ1-6; d_gene: TRBD1; v_gene: TRBV2
CDR3aa: CASSLALPGRSGYTF; CDR3nt: TGTGCCAGCAGCTTGGCCCTCCCAGGGAGAAGTGGCTACACCTTC; abundance: .; j_gene: TRBJ1-2; d_gene: .; v_gene: TRBV5-6
CDR3aa: CASSLTGEAEAFF; CDR3nt: TGTGCCAGCAGTTTAACAGGGGAAGCTGAAGCTTTCTTT; abundance: few; j_gene: TRBJ1-1; d_gene: TRBD1; v_gene: TRBV6-5
CDR3aa: CASSQFRGDEQYF; CDR3nt: TGCGCCAGCAGCCAGTTTCGGGGTGACGAGCAGTACTTC; abundance: .; j_gene: TRBJ2-7; d_gene: .; v_gene: TRBV4-1
CDR3aa: CASSPGQGGSGNTIYF; CDR3nt: TGTGCCAGCTCACCGGGACAGGGGGGCTCTGGAAACACCATATATTTT; abundance: few; j_gene: TRBJ1-3; d_gene: TRBD1; v_gene: TRBV18
CDR3aa: CAISVDENTGELFF; CDR3nt: TGTGCCATCAGTGTTGATGAGAACACCGGGGAGCTGTTTTTT; abundance: .; j_gene: TRBJ2-2; d_gene: .; v_gene: TRBV10-3
CDR3aa: CASSPRDRVTEAFF; CDR3nt: TGTGCCAGCAGCCCCCGGGACAGGGTCACTGAAGCTTTCTTT; abundance: .; j_gene: TRBJ1-1; d_gene: TRBD1; v_gene: TRBV7-8
CDR3aa: CASSFRLQRGMNTEAFF; CDR3nt: TGCGCCAGCAGCTTCCGACTCCAAAGGGGGATGAACACTGAAGCTTTCTTT; abundance: .; j_gene: TRBJ1-1; d_gene: .; v_gene: TRBV5-1
CDR3aa: CASSFRAEQFF; CDR3nt: TGTGCCAGCAGTTTTAGGGCAGAGCAGTTCTTC; abundance: .; j_gene: TRBJ2-1; d_gene: .; v_gene: TRBV28
CDR3aa: CASSKLDRGVLSGYTF; CDR3nt: TGTGCCAGTAGTAAGCTCGACAGGGGTGTTCTTAGCGGCTACACCTTC; abundance: .; j_gene: TRBJ1-2; d_gene: TRBD1; v_gene: TRBV19
CDR3aa: CASTEGRTDTQYF; CDR3nt: TGTGCCAGCACCGAGGGTCGCACAGATACGCAGTATTTT; abundance: .; j_gene: TRBJ2-3; d_gene: .; v_gene: TRBV12-3/TRBV12-4
CDR3aa: CASSLRAGTEAFF; CDR3nt: TGCGCCAGCAGTCTCAGGGCGGGCACTGAAGCTTTCTTT; abundance: .; j_gene: TRBJ1-1; d_gene: .; v_gene: TRBV4-1
CDR3aa: CASSQAGNPYNEQFF; CDR3nt: TGTGCCAGCAGCCAGGCCGGGAATCCCTACAATGAGCAGTTCTTC; abundance: .; j_gene: TRBJ2-1; d_gene: .; v_gene: TRBV7-9
CDR3aa: CASSPNRDPLTQYF; CDR3nt: TGCGCCAGCAGTCCGAACAGGGACCCGTTGACGCAGTATTTT; abundance: .; j_gene: TRBJ2-3; d_gene: .; v_gene: TRBV10-1
CDR3aa: CAVEFSAEGRNQPQHF; CDR3nt: TGTGCCGTCGAATTTTCGGCGGAGGGTCGCAATCAGCCCCAGCATTTT; abundance: .; j_gene: TRBJ1-5; d_gene: .; v_gene: TRBV10-3
CDR3aa: CASSRTGVSGNTIYF; CDR3nt: TGTGCCAGCAGCCGCACAGGAGTCTCTGGAAACACCATATATTTT; abundance: few; j_gene: TRBJ1-3; d_gene: .; v_gene: TRBV7-9
CDR3aa: CASDLSGVYYNEQYF; CDR3nt: TGTGCCAGCGACCTTAGCGGGGTTTATTACAACGAGCAGTACTTC; abundance: .; j_gene: TRBJ2-7; d_gene: TRBD2; v_gene: TRBV2
CDR3aa: CASSSTQEDSAKNIQYF; CDR3nt: TGTGCCAGCTCATCCACACAGGAGGACTCAGCCAAAAACATTCAGTACTTC; abundance: .; j_gene: TRBJ2-4; d_gene: .; v_gene: TRBV18
CDR3aa: CASSLFAGTNQPQHF; CDR3nt: TGTGCCAGCAGCTTATTTGCAGGCACTAATCAGCCCCAGCATTTT; abundance: .; j_gene: TRBJ1-5; d_gene: .; v_gene: TRBV7-2
CDR3aa: CSVHDREKQYF; CDR3nt: TGCAGCGTCCACGACAGGGAGAAGCAGTACTTC; abundance: .; j_gene: TRBJ2-7; d_gene: TRBD1; v_gene: TRBV29-1
CDR3aa: CASIKGLGSPQHF; CDR3nt: TGTGCCAGCATCAAGGGGTTAGGGAGCCCCCAGCATTTT; abundance: .; j_gene: TRBJ1-5; d_gene: .; v_gene: TRBV2
CDR3aa: CASSYGLAGAGELFF; CDR3nt: TGTGCCAGCAGTTACGGGCTAGCGGGGGCCGGGGAGCTGTTTTTT; abundance: .; j_gene: TRBJ2-2; d_gene: TRBD2; v_gene: TRBV6-2/TRBV6-3
CDR3aa: CASSEAPGGYNQPQHF; CDR3nt: TGTGCCAGCAGTGAAGCCCCAGGGGGCTACAATCAGCCCCAGCATTTT; abundance: .; j_gene: TRBJ1-5; d_gene: TRBD1; v_gene: TRBV25-1
CDR3aa: CASSLTGGVPEQYF; CDR3nt: TGCGCCAGCAGCTTAACTGGGGGGGTACCCGAGCAGTACTTC; abundance: .; j_gene: TRBJ2-7; d_gene: TRBD2; v_gene: TRBV5-1
CDR3aa: CASSPDRESSPQHF; CDR3nt: TGTGCCAGCAGCCCGGACAGGGAGTCGTCCCCCCAGCATTTT; abundance: .; j_gene: TRBJ1-5; d_gene: TRBD1; v_gene: TRBV2
CDR3aa: CASSLNRQIYGYTF; CDR3nt: TGTGCCAGCAGTTTAAATCGGCAGATTTATGGCTACACCTTC; abundance: once; j_gene: TRBJ1-2; d_gene: .; v_gene: TRBV27
CDR3aa: CASRHGTYLSTDTQYF; CDR3nt: TGTGCCAGCAGGCACGGGACTTACCTCAGCACAGATACGCAGTATTTT; abundance: .; j_gene: TRBJ2-3; d_gene: .; v_gene: TRBV7-2